Given below is one T cell receptor beta chain in context. Random hexamers were used to reverse transcribe an amount of roughly 0.45 to 1 ug RNA. Amplification of TCR beta CDR3 across 54 Vbeta and 13 Jbeta was performed with immunoSEQ multiplex PCR. TCRdb processed the immunoSEQ multiplex PCR reads anew with MiXCR; each CDR3 protein has one entry. Of more than 110,000 distinct CDR3 sequences listed, approximately 95% are singletons. The data stem from a study of CD8 T cells in Susac syndrome. The germline V gene has CDR1 SQVTM and CDR2 ANQGSEA. With 4 bases clipped from V and 8 bases from J, the junction kept 10 bases outside the gene matches. The length of the CDR3 is 14 residues.

This TCR was recovered from a human donor in good health. The sequenced material came from CD8+ T cells from PBMCs. The rearrangement joins TRBV29-1 to TRBJ2-1; 8 bases line up with TRBD2. The CDR3 spells CSVGTSLTVDEQFF. The CDR3 nucleotides are TGCAGCGTTGGGACTAGCCTTACTGTCGATGAGCAGTTCTTC.